This T cell receptor (beta chain) was retrieved from a study of cytomegalovirus exposure and HLA in healthy donors. Whole-study results and caveats: Analyzed later, association rates of TCRs varied across HLA loci, with DRB1 most and HLA-C fewest. Later analysis suggested most CMV-associated TCR beta chains were HLA-restricted. A missense variant in DCLRE1C was later tied to TCR beta V- and J-gene trimming. A later analysis by the authors found several of the most significant clusters apparently linked to common viral pathogens.

PCR amplification relied on 60 Vbeta primers (plus 13 Jbeta primers). Clones were sequenced by immunoSEQ multiplex PCR, and TCRdb holds only the in-frame ones, with some missing. Of about 160,000 clones in the sample, around 72% are singletons; the top ten hold approximately 6.9%. As for this clone: Its antigen is not identified.

The V end lost 10 bases, the J end lost 4 bases, and 17 bases lay between the germline ends. The CDR3 loop spans 13 amino acids. CDR1 and CDR2 from the germline V gene are SGHDT and YYEEEE. This chain connects TRBV5-6 to TRBJ2-5; tentatively, D is TRBD2 (7 bases). Source material: PBMCs. The receptor was isolated from a man aged 40-49 years in good health and CMV-seropositive. DNA of the CDR3: TGTGCCGGGAGCCGGGGGGCAGGAGAGACCCAGTACTTC. Protein: CAGSRGAGETQYF. Complete variable domain (other parts from reference TRBV5-6 and TRBJ2-5): DAGVTQSPTHLIKTRGQQVTLRCSPKSGHDTVSWYQQALGQGPQFIFQYYEEEERQRGNFPDRFSGHQFPNYSSELNVNALLLGDSALYLCAGSRGAGETQYFGPGTRLLVL.